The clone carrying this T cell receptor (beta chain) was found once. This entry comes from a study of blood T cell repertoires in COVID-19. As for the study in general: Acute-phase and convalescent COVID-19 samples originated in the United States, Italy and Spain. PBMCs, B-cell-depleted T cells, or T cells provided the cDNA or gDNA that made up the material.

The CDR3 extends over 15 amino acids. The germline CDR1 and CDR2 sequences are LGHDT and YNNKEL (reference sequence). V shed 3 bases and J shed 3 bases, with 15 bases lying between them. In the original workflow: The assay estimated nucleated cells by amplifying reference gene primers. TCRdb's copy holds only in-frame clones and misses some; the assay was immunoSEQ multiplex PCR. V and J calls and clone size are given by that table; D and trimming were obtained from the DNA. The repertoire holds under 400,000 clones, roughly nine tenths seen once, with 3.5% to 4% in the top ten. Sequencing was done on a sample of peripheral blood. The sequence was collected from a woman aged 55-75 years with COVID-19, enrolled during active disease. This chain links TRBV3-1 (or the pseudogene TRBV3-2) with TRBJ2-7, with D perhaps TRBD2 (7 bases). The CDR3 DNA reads TGTGCCAGCAGCCAGTCGGGGGGCCGCCTCTACGAGCAGTACTTC. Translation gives CASSQSGGRLYEQYF.